Below, 16 T cell receptor beta chains from the same sample are listed, as sequenced in a study of post-analysis software for immune sequencing data. Points from the study as a whole: Several TRBV segments were more frequent in patients than controls; TRBV5-6, TRBV5-1 and TRBV20-1 belonged to this group.

Antigens of these TCRs are unknown. Each TCR beta cDNA library carried unique molecular identifiers. TCRdb itself ran the PCR reads through MiXCR, one entry per CDR3 protein. The repertoire consists of about half a million distinct CDR3 sequences, with around 34% occurring once and the leading ten covering 5% to 6%. What was sequenced was blood. The receptors come from a girl under 18 with multiple sclerosis.

The chain joins TRBV12-3 or TRBV12-4 to TRBJ2-5; TRBD1 agrees at 8 bases. The CDR3 consists of 11 residues. J was trimmed by 13 bases and V by 3 bases; bases with no gene match: 4. As DNA, the CDR3 is TGTGCCAGCAGTTTGGGCCAGGGGGCGTACTTC. Translating it yields CASSLGQGAYF.

V usage is TRBV20-1 and J usage is TRBJ2-1; a weak D match, TRBD1 (6 bases). Between the trimmed V and J ends, which lost 5 bases and 7 bases, there was a span of 18 bases. Germline V gene sequence: CDR1 DFQATT, CDR2 SNEGSKA (reference sequence). The CDR3 sequence is 14 residues long. DNA for the CDR3: TGCAGTGCTCCCTTTTGGGGGCGATCGAATGAGCAGTTCTTC. Its protein is CSAPFWGRSNEQFF.

The DNA for the CDR3 is TGTGCCAGCAGCGCGGGACAGGGGGCAGGAGAGACCCAGTACTTC. Its translation is CASSAGQGAGETQYF. The V and J genes are TRBV9 and TRBJ2-5, with 12 nucleotides matching TRBD1. CDR3 length equals 15 residues. V gave up 3 bases and J gave up 4 bases; unmatched junction bases: 4. Germline V gene sequence: CDR1 SGDLS, CDR2 YYNGEE.

The chain employs TRBV4-1 and TRBJ2-3; no definite D call. Trimming left V 0 bases short and J 6 bases short, with 7 bases between. The germline gives CDR1 MGHRA, CDR2 YSYEKL. This CDR3 has 13 amino acids. The CDR3 is CASSQDGYDTQYF. The DNA of the CDR3 is TGCGCCAGCAGCCAAGACGGGTATGATACGCAGTATTTT.

This clonotype was recorded at least ten times. This rearrangement joins TRBV12-3 or TRBV12-4 to TRBJ2-7; D is ambiguous. The CDR3 spans 12 residues. The V and J ends lost 2 bases and 6 bases respectively, with 8 bases between them. CDR3 sequence: CASSLQLSEQYF. The CDR3 region has the DNA TGTGCCAGCAGTTTACAGCTTTCCGAGCAGTACTTC.

The sample holds a few counts of this clonotype. This rearrangement joins TRBV12-3 or TRBV12-4 to TRBJ2-5; 9 bases fit TRBD1. CDR3 length: 16 residues. The V gene end was trimmed by 4 bases and the J gene end by 4 bases; junction bases not matched to a gene: 10. The CDR3 is CASSSIWTGAGETQYF. The CDR3 DNA reads TGTGCCAGCAGTTCCATCTGGACAGGGGCGGGAGAGACCCAGTACTTC.

The rearrangement links TRBV2 to TRBJ1-2, with unresolved D. The V end lost 3 bases, the J end lost 0 bases, and 11 bases lay between the germline ends. Germline-derived CDR1 and CDR2 are SNHLY and FYNNEI. This CDR3 has 15 amino acids. CDR3 nucleotides: TGTGCCAGCAGTGAGAATCCGGCAGCTAACTATGGCTACACCTTC. Translated: CASSENPAANYGYTF.

J is TRBJ1-2 and V is TRBV6-5; D gene uncertain. Looked up from germline, CDR1 is MNHEY and CDR2 is SVGAGI. CDR3 length: 14 residues. The V end lost 0 bases, the J end lost 7 bases, and 12 bases lay between the germline ends. CDR3 in DNA: TGTGCCAGCAGTTACTCGTACGGGTTGGGTGGCTACACCTTC. This translates into CASSYSYGLGGYTF.

The chain carries TRBV3-1 and TRBJ2-1; maybe TRBD2 (5 bases). The V gene's germline CDR1 is LGHDT and CDR2 YNNKEL (reference sequence). This CDR3 is built from 17 residues. Trimming removed 0 bases at V and 2 bases at J, with 14 bases between. Here the CDR3 reads CASSQDWAGAPYNEQFF. For the CDR3, the DNA is TGTGCCAGCAGCCAAGATTGGGCGGGTGCCCCCTACAATGAGCAGTTCTTC.

This chain connects TRBV12-3 or TRBV12-4 to TRBJ2-5; D call uncertain. Between the trimmed V and J ends, which lost 5 bases and 5 bases, there was a span of 9 bases. This CDR3 comprises 12 residues. The CDR3 reads CASSTSRETQYF. The CDR3 DNA is TGTGCCAGCAGTACGAGTCGGGAGACCCAGTACTTC.

The rearrangement links TRBV29-1 to TRBJ1-2; D is possibly TRBD1 (5 bases). Germline CDR1 reads SQVTM; CDR2 reads ANQGSEA. The CDR3 totals 16 residues. The V end lost 1 base, the J end lost 4 bases, and 19 bases lay between the germline ends. DNA of the CDR3: TGCAGCGTTGAAGGGTCCCGGGAAGGGACGGGCTATGGCTACACCTTC. As protein: CSVEGSREGTGYGYTF.

In this sample, this clonotype turned up a few times. This chain uses TRBV20-1 with TRBJ1-4, with D maybe TRBD1 (5 bases). CDR3 length: 14 amino acids. V gave up 1 base and J gave up 8 bases, with 14 bases separating them. Germline CDR1 and CDR2: DFQATT and SNEGSKA (reference sequence). CDR3 sequence (DNA): TGCAGTGCTAGAGCCCGGGACCGCTTCGAAAAACTGTTTTTT. As protein: CSARARDRFEKLFF.

This clonotype was observed many times. V and J are TRBV5-1 and TRBJ1-2, with a tentative D call TRBD1 (5 bases). Trimming stripped 4 bases from V and 0 bases from J, with 16 bases between. The V gene's germline CDR1 is SGHRS and CDR2 YFSETQ. CDR3 length: 16 residues. The CDR3 here is CASSVGQGPSNYGYTF. The CDR3 nucleotides are TGCGCCAGCAGCGTCGGACAAGGCCCATCTAACTATGGCTACACCTTC.

The V and J genes are TRBV20-1 and TRBJ2-1; 11 bases are a match to TRBD2. CDR3 length: 13 residues. J was trimmed by 10 bases and V by 2 bases; bases with no gene match: 4. From germline, CDR1 is DFQATT and CDR2 SNEGSKA (reference sequence). The CDR3 DNA reads TGCAGTGCTAGACTGACTAGCGGGGTAGAGCAGTTCTTC. Protein sequence: CSARLTSGVEQFF.

This clonotype was seen only once. The gene calls are TRBV5-1 and TRBJ2-5; D may match TRBD1 or TRBD2 (5 bases each). Germline CDR1 reads SGHRS; CDR2 reads YFSETQ. The CDR3 is 15 amino acids. With 0 bases removed from V and 0 bases from J, the gap between germline ends came to 9 bases. The CDR3 DNA reads TGCGCCAGCAGCTTGGGGGACCCCTACCAAGAGACCCAGTACTTC. This gives the protein CASSLGDPYQETQYF.

This clonotype was picked up one time. V gene TRBV20-1 combines with J gene TRBJ1-2, with 8 bases lining up with TRBD1. CDR3 length: 14 amino acids. Trimming at V came to 6 bases and at J to 6 bases, leaving 12 bases not matched to a gene. The germline gives CDR1 DFQATT, CDR2 SNEGSKA (reference sequence). The CDR3 spells CSAINRGSFDGYTF. The CDR3 nucleotides are TGCAGTGCAATTAACAGGGGGAGTTTCGATGGCTACACCTTC.